The 17 T cell receptor beta chains in this list originate from one sample, sequenced in a study of T cells in Graves' hyperthyroidism and ophthalmopathy. The source material, RNA transcripts, was used to amplify TCR beta CDR3 regions. Primed by the HTBI set, a first-round RT-PCR was run on the TCR CDR3. TCRdb re-called the multiplex PCR reads through MiXCR, storing one row per CDR3 protein. The profile covers about 640,000 distinct CDR3 sequences, with under 25% appearing a single time and 30% to 40% taken by the ten largest. Material: blood. These receptors were obtained from a man aged 25 to 45 with Graves' ophthalmopathy.

V and J are TRBV18 and TRBJ2-1; no reliable D call. The germline gives CDR1 KGHSH, CDR2 LQKENI. There are 12 residues in the CDR3. V lost 5 bases and J 9 bases, leaving 11 bases between the germline ends. The CDR3 nucleotides read TGTGCCAGCTCAGAGGCCGTGTCTGAGCAGTTCTTC. This encodes CASSEAVSEQFF.

The chain's CDR3 is CASSPSSTGSPLHF. As DNA, the CDR3 is TGTGCCAGCAGCCCAAGCAGTACAGGATCACCCCTCCACTTT. The chain carries TRBV7-6 and TRBJ1-6; possibly TRBD1 for D (5 bases). The germline gives CDR1 SGHVS, CDR2 FNYEAQ. There are 14 residues in the CDR3. Trimming took off 5 bases at V and 10 bases at J, with 15 bases between the two ends.

The table lists this clonotype with many counts. This chain joins TRBV30 and TRBJ2-3; no reliable D call. The V and J ends lost 2 bases and 2 bases respectively, with 11 bases between them. CDR3 length: 14 amino acids. Germline values: CDR1 GTSNPN, CDR2 SVGIG (reference sequence). CDR3 sequence (DNA): TGTGCCTGGAGTCCCGACACAAACACAGATACGCAGTATTTT. This codes for CAWSPDTNTDTQYF.

This clonotype was seen many times. The chain links TRBV5-5 to TRBJ2-3; D perhaps matches TRBD2 (5 bases). The V end lost 0 bases, the J end lost 2 bases, and 16 bases lay between the germline ends. Germline V gene lookup returns CDR1 SGHKS and CDR2 YYEKEE (reference sequence). CDR3 length: 17 amino acids. The CDR3 spells CASSLGYSDSYTDTQYF. The DNA for the CDR3 is TGTGCCAGCAGCTTGGGGTATTCGGACTCCTACACAGATACGCAGTATTTT.

The genes are TRBV7-2 and TRBJ1-4, with 7 positions matching TRBD1. The J segment lost 3 bases and the V segment lost 1 base, leaving 14 bases of the junction unmatched. The CDR3 extends over 19 amino acids. Germline CDR1 is SGHTA and CDR2 is FQGNSA. CDR3: CASSLVPFFPGTANEKLFF. For the CDR3, the DNA is TGTGCCAGCAGCTTAGTACCTTTTTTCCCCGGGACAGCTAATGAAAAACTGTTTTTT.

This clonotype showed up many times. The chain employs TRBV3-1 and TRBJ2-1; possible D gene TRBD2, 6 bases. Germline V gives CDR1 LGHDT, CDR2 YNNKEL (reference sequence). The germline V and J ends were trimmed by 4 bases and 4 bases, with 17 bases remaining between them. The CDR3 is made up of 16 amino acids. This chain's CDR3 is CASSPRASSGYNEQFF. DNA of the CDR3: TGTGCCAGCAGCCCTCGGGCTTCAAGCGGGTACAATGAGCAGTTCTTC.

The chain carries TRBV20-1 and TRBJ2-1; D gene unclear. The germline V and J ends were trimmed by 8 bases and 3 bases, with 14 bases remaining between them. This CDR3 is 13 amino acids long. Germline-derived CDR1 and CDR2 are DFQATT and SNEGSKA (reference sequence). Written as DNA, the CDR3 is TGCAGTTCCCCCCGAGGCTACTACAATGAGCAGTTCTTC. This codes for CSSPRGYYNEQFF.

The chain joins TRBV7-3 to TRBJ2-3, with a weak D call TRBD2 (6 bases). Germline lookup yields CDR1 SGHTA and CDR2 FQGTGA. V was trimmed by 0 bases and J by 6 bases, leaving 13 bases between them. The CDR3 runs to 15 residues. The CDR3 sequence: CASSLTGGLADTQYF. The CDR3 DNA reads as TGTGCCAGCAGCTTAACGGGAGGACTCGCGGATACGCAGTATTTT.

This clonotype has at least ten counts. The V call is TRBV7-8, the J call TRBJ2-5; TRBD1 agrees at 8 bases. Trimming cost V 5 bases and J 5 bases; bases outside gene matches: 4. CDR3 size: 13 residues. The germline V gene has CDR1 SGHVS and CDR2 FQNEAQ. The CDR3 loop reads CASSDRGRETQYF. In nucleotides, the CDR3 is TGTGCCAGCAGCGACAGGGGACGCGAGACCCAGTACTTC.

CDR3 nucleotide sequence: TGTGCCAGCAGCCAAGTAGGCCATCCTAACACCGGGGAGCTGTTTTTT. Protein product: CASSQVGHPNTGELFF. V and J are TRBV14 and TRBJ2-2; D unclear. The germline CDR1 and CDR2 sequences are SGHDN and FVKESK. The CDR3 is made up of 16 amino acids. V lost 1 base and J lost 2, with 11 bases in between.

This clonotype was seen many times. The chain recombines TRBV11-2 with TRBJ2-7; D is unclear. The germline V gene encodes CDR1 SGHAT and CDR2 FQNNGV. V gave up 4 bases and J gave up 3 bases, with 13 bases separating them. CDR3 length equals 14 residues. CDR3 DNA sequence: TGTGCCAGCAGCTCTCTTAGACTCTTCTACGAGCAGTACTTC. It encodes CASSSLRLFYEQYF.

Regarding this clonotype: This may come from a read error, since a much larger clone is one base off. The chain couples TRBV12-3 or TRBV12-4 to TRBJ2-7, with 8 bases lining up with TRBD1. The CDR3 runs 15 residues. Here the CDR3 DNA reads TGTGCCAGCAGCTCACAGGGACAGGCTTCCTGCGAGCAGTACTTC. This translates into CASSSQGQASCEQYF.

The rearrangement uses TRBV12-3 or TRBV12-4 and TRBJ2-4; D not resolved. V was trimmed by 2 bases and J by 0 bases, leaving 14 bases between them. The CDR3 spans 17 residues. In DNA form, the CDR3 reads TGTGCCAGCAGTTTAAGGGTTGAAGCCCTAGCCAAAAACATTCAGTACTTC. The encoded protein is CASSLRVEALAKNIQYF.

This clonotype was picked up many times. The gene calls are TRBV2 and TRBJ2-7, with D maybe TRBD1 (6 bases). CDR3 length: 14 amino acids. Trimming stripped 6 bases from V and 2 bases from J, with 14 bases between. The V gene's germline CDR1 is SNHLY and CDR2 FYNNEI. DNA for the CDR3: TGTGCCAGCAGAGCTGTACAGGGTACCTACGAGCAGTACTTC. As protein: CASRAVQGTYEQYF.

This clonotype showed up many times. The chain employs TRBV20-1 and TRBJ1-5; no firm D call. This CDR3 has 16 amino acids. V was pared by 0 bases and J by 6 bases, with 18 bases between. Germline values: CDR1 DFQATT, CDR2 SNEGSKA (reference sequence). CDR3 nucleotides: TGCAGTGCTAGAGATGAGGTCCCCCTCAATCCTCAGCCCCAGCATTTT. It codes for CSARDEVPLNPQPQHF.

The CDR3: CSARGREENYEQYF. CDR3 nucleotide sequence: TGCAGTGCTAGAGGGCGGGAGGAGAACTACGAGCAGTACTTC. This rearrangement joins TRBV20-1 to TRBJ2-7; TRBD2 matches at 8 bases. The length of the CDR3 is 14 residues. The ends lost 1 base at V and 3 bases at J; junction bases unmatched: 5. Germline V gene sequence: CDR1 DFQATT, CDR2 SNEGSKA (reference sequence).

Of note for this clonotype: This could be a read error, since a much larger clone is one nucleotide away. This chain links TRBV6-1 with TRBJ2-7; perhaps TRBD2 as D (6 bases). There are 13 residues in the CDR3. Per the germline V gene, CDR1 is MNHNS and CDR2 is SASEGT. The V and J ends lost 6 bases and 1 base respectively, with 10 bases between them. The chain's CDR3 is CASRGGVSYEQYF. The CDR3 DNA is TGTGCCAGCAGGGGGGGAGTTTCCTACGAGCAGTACTTC.